This TCR beta chain was captured by sequencing in a study of blood T cell repertoires in COVID-19. There are 14 residues in the CDR3. Germline V CDR1 and CDR2: DFQATT, SNEGSKA (reference sequence). The V and J ends lost 3 bases and 2 bases respectively, with 13 bases between them. Here immunoSEQ multiplex PCR was the method, and the copy in TCRdb shows in-frame clones only, minus some. Altogether 40,000 to 45,000 clones are present, 86% being singletons, with the ten largest covering around 8.2%. In this sample, this clone turned up once. J is TRBJ1-2 and V is TRBV20-1; D gene unclear. The specimen sequenced was peripheral blood. This TCR came from a man aged 60 to 69 with active COVID-19. The CDR3 bases are TGCAGTGCTAGTTCGGGAGACCTAAACTATGGCTACACCTTC. Translated: CSASSGDLNYGYTF.